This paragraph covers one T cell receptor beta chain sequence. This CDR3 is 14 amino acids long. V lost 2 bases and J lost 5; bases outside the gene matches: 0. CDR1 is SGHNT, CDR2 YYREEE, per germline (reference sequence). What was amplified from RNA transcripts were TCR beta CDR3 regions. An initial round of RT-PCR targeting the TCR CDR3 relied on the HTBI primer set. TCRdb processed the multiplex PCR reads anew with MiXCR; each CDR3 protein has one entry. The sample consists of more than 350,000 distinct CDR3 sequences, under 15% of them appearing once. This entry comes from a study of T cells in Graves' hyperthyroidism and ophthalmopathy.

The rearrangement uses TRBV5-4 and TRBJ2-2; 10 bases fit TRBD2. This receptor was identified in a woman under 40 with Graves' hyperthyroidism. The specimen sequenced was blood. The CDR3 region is CASSLLAGTGELFF. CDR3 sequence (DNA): TGTGCCAGCAGCTTACTAGCGGGGACCGGGGAGCTGTTTTTT.